This TCR beta chain was recorded in a study of CD8+ T cells in alopecia areata. Study information: Patients took tofacitinib for 6 to 18 months, followed by 6 drug-free months. Findings and caveats of the study: Scalp repertoires also include resident alphabeta T cells from normal skin.

This clone was detected only a few times. Its specificity is unknown. CDR3 size: 12 residues. J gave up 7 bases and V 5 bases, and 6 bases lay outside the gene matches. Germline CDR1 reads GTSNPN; CDR2 reads SVGIG (reference sequence). Extraction of RNA preceded its reverse transcription into cDNA, which served as the sequencing template. Using immunoSEQ multiplex PCR, the repertoire was profiled, and TCRdb retains in-frame clones only, with some absent. Of over 110,000 clones listed, 51% are singletons. Punch biopsies of lesional scalp, plus peripheral blood, were taken from alopecia areata patients. This receptor was taken from a human donor with alopecia areata. The specimen was CD4+ T cells sorted from blood, collected at week 0. The chain joins TRBV30 to TRBJ1-2; 8 bases line up with TRBD1. This CDR3 reads CAWVQGVSGYTF. The CDR3, as DNA: TGTGCCTGGGTACAGGGGGTCTCTGGCTACACCTTC.